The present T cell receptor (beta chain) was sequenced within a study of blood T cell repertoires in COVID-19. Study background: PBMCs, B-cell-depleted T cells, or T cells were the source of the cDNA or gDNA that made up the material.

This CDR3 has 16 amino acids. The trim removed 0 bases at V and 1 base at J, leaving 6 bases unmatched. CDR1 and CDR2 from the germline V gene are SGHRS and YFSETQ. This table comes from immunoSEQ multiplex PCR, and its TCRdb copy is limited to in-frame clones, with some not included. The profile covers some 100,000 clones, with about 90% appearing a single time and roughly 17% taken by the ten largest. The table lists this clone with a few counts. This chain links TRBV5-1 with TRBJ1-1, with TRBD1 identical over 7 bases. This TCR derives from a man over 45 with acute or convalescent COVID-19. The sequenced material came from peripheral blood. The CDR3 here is CASSLVGGGTNTEAFF. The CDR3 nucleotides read TGCGCCAGCAGCTTGGTCGGAGGGGGCACGAACACTGAAGCTTTCTTT.